Following are 24 T cell receptor beta chains from one sample sequenced in a study of T cell responses to AZD1222 COVID-19 vaccine. The protocol was immunoSEQ multiplex PCR, while the TCRdb copy is restricted to in-frame clones and leaves out a portion. This table holds tens of thousands of clones, about 83% found once. The sequences come from peripheral blood, collected on day 0 of AZD1222 vaccination. The receptor source for this set is an adult in good health.

This sequence joins TRBV10-3 and TRBJ1-2; D not certain. CDR3 length equals 16 residues. V gave up 2 bases and J gave up 7 bases, with 20 bases separating them. Germline V gene lookup returns CDR1 ENHRY and CDR2 SYGVKD. CDR3 protein: CAISERNAGSSIGYTF. DNA for the CDR3: TGTGCCATCAGTGAGAGGAATGCAGGTAGTTCAATTGGCTACACCTTC.

The chain recombines TRBV6-6 with TRBJ2-7; a weak D match, TRBD1 (5 bases). With 5 bases removed from V and 7 bases from J, the gap between germline ends came to 15 bases. Germline lookup yields CDR1 MNHNY and CDR2 SVGAGI (reference sequence). The CDR3 has 13 residues. This chain's CDR3 is CASSHQGYVEQYF. The DNA for the CDR3 is TGTGCCAGCAGTCACCAGGGCTACGTGGAGCAGTACTTC.

This chain joins TRBV30 and TRBJ1-1; 12 nucleotides align to TRBD1. The CDR3 totals 14 residues. After removal of 3 bases from V and 5 bases from J, the junction contained 4 bases not matched to a gene. Germline values: CDR1 GTSNPN, CDR2 SVGIG (reference sequence). The CDR3 reads CAWSQGQGATEAFF. CDR3 DNA: TGTGCCTGGAGCCAGGGACAGGGGGCGACTGAAGCTTTCTTT.

Here the CDR3 reads CASSSRGLGRTSQETQYF. Here the CDR3 DNA reads TGTGCCAGCAGCTCCAGAGGATTAGGCAGAACAAGCCAAGAGACCCAGTACTTC. V usage is TRBV21-1 and J usage is TRBJ2-5; the DNA was not used to check the table's D call, TRBD2. TRBV21-1 constitutes a pseudogene. The CDR3 has 18 amino acids.

The gene calls are TRBV9 and TRBJ2-5, with 7 bases matching TRBD2. CDR3 length: 16 residues. Germline CDR1 and CDR2: SGDLS and YYNGEE. The ends lost 4 bases at V and 2 bases at J; junction bases unmatched: 11. The DNA of the CDR3 is TGTGCCAGCAGCAACATTGATGCCGGGGGGCAAGAGACCCAGTACTTC. Protein sequence: CASSNIDAGGQETQYF.

The chain combines TRBV19 with TRBJ1-4, with D unclear. The germline V gene encodes CDR1 LNHDA and CDR2 SQIVND (reference sequence). V lost 3 bases and J lost 7, with 12 bases in between. The CDR3 has 14 amino acids. CDR3 sequence reads: CASSIIGQTEKLFF. In DNA form, the CDR3 reads TGTGCCAGTAGTATTATAGGGCAGACTGAAAAACTGTTTTTT. The variable domain in full, completed from reference TRBV19 and TRBJ1-4, reads DGGITQSPKYLFRKEGQNVTLSCEQNLNHDAMYWYRQDPGQGLRLIYYSQIVNDFQKGDIAEGYSVSREKKESFPLTVTSAQKNPTAFYLCASSIIGQTEKLFFGSGTQLSVL.

This chain uses TRBV7-9 with TRBJ2-5, with TRBD2 as a possible D gene (6 bases). Trimming pared 5 bases from V and 5 bases from J, leaving 15 bases between. The germline CDR1 and CDR2 sequences are SEHNR and FQNEAQ (reference sequence). The CDR3 spans 14 residues. The CDR3 nucleotides read TGTGCCAGCAGCCAGTCCGGGAGCTGGGAGACCCAGTACTTC. As protein: CASSQSGSWETQYF.

J is TRBJ1-3 and V is TRBV30; D gene uncertain. Trimming removed 1 base at V and 5 bases at J, with 3 bases between. CDR1 and CDR2 (germline): GTSNPN, SVGIG (reference sequence). The CDR3 has 11 residues. Written as DNA, the CDR3 is TGTGCCTGGAGTGGACGAAACACCATATATTTT. It yields the protein CAWSGRNTIYF.

To note about this clone: The identical CDR3 is also encoded by other nucleotide sequences in the sample. The chain recombines TRBV4-1 with TRBJ2-5, with TRBD2 matching over 16 bases. Germline loops: CDR1 MGHRA, CDR2 YSYEKL. The CDR3 length is 19 residues. Losses at the gene ends were 0 bases for V and 4 bases for J; bases not matched to a gene: 8. CDR3 protein: CASSQEGTGTSGRGETQYF. CDR3 coding DNA: TGCGCCAGCAGCCAAGAGGGGACCGGGACTAGCGGGAGGGGAGAGACCCAGTACTTC.

The chain links TRBV7-2 to TRBJ2-3; D not certain. CDR3 length: 15 amino acids. From germline, CDR1 is SGHTA and CDR2 FQGNSA. Trimming cost V 5 bases and J 4 bases, with 16 bases left between them. As DNA, the CDR3 is TGTGCCAGCAGCCCCGAAGGTTATCGGGCAGATACGCAGTATTTT. Protein: CASSPEGYRADTQYF.

This chain uses TRBV7-2 with TRBJ2-5; a weak D match, TRBD2 (7 bases). Trimming pared 4 bases from V and 2 bases from J, leaving 14 bases between. Germline V gene sequence: CDR1 SGHTA, CDR2 FQGNSA. The CDR3 extends over 15 amino acids. The CDR3 is CASSSSRGRQETQYF. Here the CDR3 DNA reads TGTGCCAGCAGCTCTTCGCGGGGGCGACAAGAGACCCAGTACTTC.

This clone was recorded a few times. This rearrangement joins TRBV7-3 to TRBJ2-7; 9 bases align to TRBD1. The CDR3 has 14 amino acids. CDR1 and CDR2 from the germline V gene are SGHTA and FQGTGA. V shed 5 bases, J shed 2 bases, and the junction held 4 bases outside the gene matches. CDR3 coding DNA: TGTGCCAGCAGCCCCGGGACAGGGACCTACGAGCAGTACTTC. Translation: CASSPGTGTYEQYF.

The chain has TRBV6-5 and TRBJ1-4; maybe TRBD1 (5 bases). V was cut by 0 bases and J by 7 bases, with 12 bases left in between. This CDR3 is built from 15 residues. CDR1 and CDR2 (germline): MNHEY, SVGAGI. CDR3 DNA: TGTGCCAGCAGTTACTCGCCGGGGACGGGTGAAAAACTGTTTTTT. It yields the protein CASSYSPGTGEKLFF.

The chain employs TRBV30 and TRBJ1-1; D not resolved. Per germline, CDR1 GTSNPN and CDR2 SVGIG (reference sequence). This CDR3 region has 12 residues. V gave up 0 bases and J gave up 8 bases, with 10 bases separating them. CDR3 in DNA: TGTGCCTGGAGTGTAGGCTCACGAGAAGCTTTCTTT. This translates into CAWSVGSREAFF.

This chain joins TRBV6-5 and TRBJ1-4; possibly TRBD1 for D (6 bases). V shed 2 bases and J shed 8 bases, with 15 bases lying between them. The V gene's germline CDR1 is MNHEY and CDR2 SVGAGI. The CDR3 length is 15 residues. CDR3 nucleotide sequence: TGTGCCAGCAGTTACGGGGGCGGGGGCAGCGAAAAACTGTTTTTT. It yields the protein CASSYGGGGSEKLFF.

The chain uses TRBV27 and TRBJ2-7, with 10 bases matching TRBD2. CDR1 is MNHEY and CDR2 is SMNVEV in the germline V gene (reference sequence). This CDR3 has 17 residues. J gave up 0 bases and V 5 bases, and 10 bases lay outside the gene matches. Here the CDR3 reads CASSRQSSGGSSYEQYF. As DNA, the CDR3 is TGTGCCAGCAGTCGACAGTCTAGCGGGGGAAGCTCCTACGAGCAGTACTTC.

The chain combines TRBV10-1 with TRBJ1-2; D remains unclear. The CDR3 has 13 residues. V was cut by 4 bases and J by 1 base, with 7 bases left in between. Germline CDR1 and CDR2: WNHNN and SYGVQD (reference sequence). CDR3 nucleotide sequence: TGCGCCAGCAGTGGAGCCTTTAACTATGGCTACACCTTC. Translated, it gives CASSGAFNYGYTF.

This rearrangement joins TRBV27 to TRBJ1-2; 8 positions agree with TRBD1. Trimming removed 4 bases from V and 3 bases from J; junction bases left unmatched: 13. Germline V CDR1 and CDR2: MNHEY, SMNVEV (reference sequence). This CDR3 comprises 17 residues. In nucleotides, the CDR3 is TGTGCCAGCAGTTCACGCCAGGGGGCGAAAAGCCACTATGGCTACACCTTC. This encodes CASSSRQGAKSHYGYTF.

This clone was picked up a small number of times. The chain links TRBV6-2 or TRBV6-3 to TRBJ1-1, with D unclear. The germline gives CDR1 MNHEY, CDR2 SVGEGT. Trimming pared 2 bases from V and 1 base from J, leaving 8 bases between. This CDR3 has 14 amino acids. CDR3 nucleotide sequence: TGTGCCAGCAGTTACACGACGGAGAACACTGAAGCTTTCTTT. As protein: CASSYTTENTEAFF.

This chain uses TRBV7-2 with TRBJ2-2; D is uncertain. This CDR3 is built from 12 residues. The germline gives CDR1 SGHTA, CDR2 FQGNSA. V lost 2 bases and J 6 bases, leaving 4 bases between the germline ends. The CDR3 sequence: CASSLWPGELFF. The CDR3 DNA reads as TGTGCCAGCAGCTTATGGCCCGGGGAGCTGTTTTTT.

The J gene is TRBJ2-1, the V gene TRBV6-5; D gene unclear. Germline assignment: CDR1 MNHEY and CDR2 SVGAGI. CDR3 length: 11 residues. Between the trimmed V and J ends, which lost 7 bases and 0 bases, there was a span of 1 base. The chain's CDR3 is CASNSYNEQFF. In DNA form, the CDR3 reads TGTGCCAGCAACTCCTACAATGAGCAGTTCTTC.

This clone was counted between two and nine times. The chain links TRBV5-5 to TRBJ2-5, with 7 bases matching TRBD1. This CDR3 has 15 residues. Germline V gene lookup returns CDR1 SGHKS and CDR2 YYEKEE (reference sequence). V shed 0 bases, J shed 5 bases, and the junction held 7 bases outside the gene matches. The CDR3 sequence is CASSLGPGGEETQYF. Here the CDR3 DNA reads TGTGCCAGCAGCTTGGGACCAGGGGGTGAGGAGACCCAGTACTTC.

J is TRBJ2-1 and V is TRBV28, with a tentative D call TRBD2 (6 bases). Per germline, CDR1 MDHEN and CDR2 SYDVKM. V was shortened by 2 bases and J by 0 bases, with 11 bases between the two germline ends. This CDR3 is 16 amino acids long. The DNA of the CDR3 is TGTGCCAGCAGTTTAGGACTATCGAGCTCCTACAATGAGCAGTTCTTC. Amino acid sequence: CASSLGLSSSYNEQFF.

The J gene is TRBJ2-1, the V gene TRBV12-3 or TRBV12-4; D uncertain. Trimming left V 6 bases short and J 13 bases short, with 13 bases between. The CDR3 totals 11 residues. This chain's CDR3 is CASSQSNDQFF. The CDR3 coding sequence is TGTGCCAGCAGCCAGTCCAACGACCAGTTCTTC.